These T cell receptor beta chains were read from a single sample in a study of T cell repertoires in cytomegalovirus infection. TCRdb independently ran MiXCR on the reads; one entry per CDR3 protein. Here the sample spans approximately 910,000 distinct CDR3 sequences, roughly 30% being singletons. For these receptors, no antigen is known. The material was cultured CD8+ T cells from PBMCs, obtained from culture after CMV antigen stimulation. Every receptor here comes from a human donor in good health (CMV status not recorded). Some clones in this sample may be carry-over from other donors' samples. CDR3s include the opening cysteine and the closing phenylalanine or tryptophan. D genes are given only for firm matches. Clone size is given for some rows only: seen once, a few or many times, or a class if the clone is expanded.

abundance	v_gene	j_gene	d_gene	CDR3aa	CDR3nt
-	TRBV14	TRBJ2-1	-	CASSPPRAEYNEQFF	TGTGCCAGCAGCCCCCCCCGGGCGGAGTACAATGAGCAGTTCTTC
many	TRBV7-8	TRBJ2-5	TRBD2	CASSFAVTSGGTGYF	TGTGCCAGCAGCTTCGCCGTTACTAGCGGGGGAACTGGGTACTTC
-	TRBV5-4	TRBJ1-1	-	CASIEGGDTEAFF	TGTGCCAGCATCGAGGGAGGGGACACTGAAGCTTTCTTT
-	TRBV11-2	TRBJ1-6	-	CASSLPGTLLVNSPLHF	TGTGCCAGCAGCCTACCCGGGACTTTGTTGGTCAATTCACCCCTCCACTTT
few	TRBV27	TRBJ2-4	-	CASSTRSKNIQYF	TGTGCCAGCAGTACCCGAAGCAAAAACATTCAGTACTTC
few	TRBV6-8	TRBJ2-5	TRBD2	CASGIAGGRAETQYF	TGTGCCAGCGGGATAGCGGGGGGGCGGGCAGAGACCCAGTACTTC
-	TRBV2	TRBJ2-2	-	CASNGKSNTGELFF	TGTGCCAGCAATGGCAAATCGAACACCGGGGAGCTGTTTTTT
few	TRBV19	TRBJ2-1	-	CASSTGLRNEQFF	TGTGCCAGTAGTACCGGACTTCGGAATGAGCAGTTCTTC
few	TRBV28	TRBJ1-6	-	CASSLMGSSPLHF	TGTGCCAGCAGTTTAATGGGTAGCTCACCCCTCCACTTT
-	TRBV5-1	TRBJ2-5	TRBD1	CASRGTAETQYF	TGCGCCAGCAGGGGGACAGCCGAGACCCAGTACTTC
-	TRBV7-2	TRBJ2-1	TRBD1	CARRQGAYYNEQFF	TGTGCCAGGAGACAGGGGGCGTACTACAATGAGCAGTTCTTC
few	TRBV5-1	TRBJ2-1	-	CASSFSRIDNEQFF	TGCGCCAGCAGCTTTTCGCGGATAGACAATGAGCAGTTCTTC
many	TRBV7-2	TRBJ1-2	-	CASSLGGWDGYTF	TGTGCCAGCAGCTTAGGAGGTTGGGATGGCTACACCTTC
few	TRBV7-9	TRBJ1-1	-	CATPQRGRDTEAFF	TGTGCCACACCACAGCGTGGGAGGGACACTGAAGCTTTCTTT
few	TRBV6-2/TRBV6-3	TRBJ2-1	-	CASSYRLLGGPPNEQFF	TGTGCCAGCAGTTACCGTTTATTGGGGGGACCCCCCAATGAGCAGTTCTTC
-	TRBV7-6	TRBJ1-2	-	CASSLKQGNGYTF	TGTGCCAGCAGCTTGAAACAGGGTAATGGCTACACCTTC
few	TRBV18	TRBJ2-1	TRBD1	CASSPPRDRRSYNEQFF	TGTGCCAGCTCACCCCCCCGGGACAGACGCTCCTACAATGAGCAGTTCTTC
-	TRBV6-1	TRBJ2-7	TRBD1	CASSEWGQAYEQYF	TGTGCCAGCAGTGAATGGGGACAGGCCTACGAGCAGTACTTC
-	TRBV6-1	TRBJ1-1	-	CASRGGSGHNTEAFF	TGTGCCAGCCGGGGGGGTTCGGGTCACAACACTGAAGCTTTCTTT
-	TRBV6-6	TRBJ1-4	TRBD1	CASSSWDSFLNEKLFF	TGTGCCAGCAGTTCCTGGGACAGCTTTCTCAATGAAAAACTGTTTTTT
few	TRBV12-3/TRBV12-4	TRBJ1-2	-	CASSRAAGLGYTF	TGTGCCAGCAGCCGCGCGGCGGGGCTGGGCTACACCTTC
-	TRBV24-1	TRBJ1-2	-	CATSDSAATYYGYTF	TGTGCCACCAGTGATTCCGCAGCAACTTACTATGGCTACACCTTC
-	TRBV4-1	TRBJ1-1	-	CASSLHRVWDTEAFF	TGCGCCAGCAGCCTCCACAGGGTTTGGGACACTGAAGCTTTCTTT
-	TRBV7-6	TRBJ2-2	TRBD1	CASSYYGTGGTGELFF	TGTGCCAGCAGTTATTACGGGACAGGGGGCACCGGGGAGCTGTTTTTT
-	TRBV10-3	TRBJ2-1	TRBD2	CAIRTSGGSYNEQFF	TGTGCCATCAGAACTAGCGGGGGCTCCTACAATGAGCAGTTCTTC
-	TRBV27	TRBJ1-1	-	CASSRLAENTEAFF	TGTGCCAGCAGTCGACTTGCCGAGAACACTGAAGCTTTCTTT
few	TRBV27	TRBJ2-3	-	CASSWAYGTDTQYF	TGTGCCAGCAGTTGGGCCTACGGCACAGATACGCAGTATTTT
many	TRBV27	TRBJ2-2	-	CASSLTGGGTGELFF	TGTGCCAGCAGCTTAACGGGGGGCGGAACCGGGGAGCTGTTTTTT
few	TRBV27	TRBJ1-1	-	CASSPRSMNTEAFF	TGTGCCAGCAGTCCGAGATCCATGAACACTGAAGCTTTCTTT
-	TRBV10-3	TRBJ2-7	-	CAISETGPYSSYEQYF	TGTGCCATCAGTGAGACAGGGCCGTACAGCTCCTACGAGCAGTACTTC
many	TRBV12-3/TRBV12-4	TRBJ2-6	-	CASSLRDADVLTF	TGTGCCAGCAGTTTGAGGGACGCCGACGTCCTGACTTTC
many	TRBV28	TRBJ1-4	-	CASGETGGDGNEKLFF	TGTGCCAGCGGGGAGACCGGGGGCGACGGTAATGAAAAACTGTTTTTT
few	TRBV9	TRBJ2-1	TRBD1	CASSVGQGGEQFF	TGTGCCAGCAGCGTAGGACAGGGGGGTGAGCAGTTCTTC
many	TRBV7-6	TRBJ2-5	TRBD2	CASSLVTSLQETQYF	TGTGCCAGCAGCTTAGTGACTAGCCTCCAAGAGACCCAGTACTTC
few	TRBV2	TRBJ1-1	-	CATHQGTEAFF	TGTGCCACCCACCAGGGGACTGAAGCTTTCTTT
many	TRBV7-2	TRBJ2-3	TRBD2	CASSSRTSASTDTQYF	TGTGCCAGCAGCTCCAGGACTAGCGCGAGCACAGATACGCAGTATTTT
-	TRBV7-9	TRBJ2-5	-	CASARGGRNQETQYF	TGTGCCAGCGCTAGGGGGGGCAGGAACCAAGAGACCCAGTACTTC
few	TRBV6-1	TRBJ2-3	TRBD2	CASGAGGPRGTDTQYF	TGTGCCAGCGGGGCGGGGGGGCCTCGCGGCACAGATACGCAGTATTTT
few	TRBV10-3	TRBJ2-2	TRBD2	CAISLPGTSGGGTGELFF	TGTGCCATCAGTTTGCCCGGGACTAGCGGGGGAGGCACCGGGGAGCTGTTTTTT
few	TRBV2	TRBJ2-1	-	CASNGDLRRNEQFF	TGTGCCAGCAACGGGGACCTGCGTCGAAATGAGCAGTTTTTC
few	TRBV12-3/TRBV12-4	TRBJ1-1	-	CASRPENTEAFF	TGTGCCAGCCGCCCGGAGAACACTGAAGCTTTCTTT
many	TRBV7-2	TRBJ2-5	TRBD1	CASSTFRTGGVETQYF	TGTGCCAGCAGCACCTTCAGGACAGGGGGCGTGGAGACCCAGTACTTC
-	TRBV20-1	TRBJ2-1	-	CSAEGYSSYNEQFF	TGCAGTGCCGAGGGGTATAGCTCCTACAATGAGCAGTTCTTC